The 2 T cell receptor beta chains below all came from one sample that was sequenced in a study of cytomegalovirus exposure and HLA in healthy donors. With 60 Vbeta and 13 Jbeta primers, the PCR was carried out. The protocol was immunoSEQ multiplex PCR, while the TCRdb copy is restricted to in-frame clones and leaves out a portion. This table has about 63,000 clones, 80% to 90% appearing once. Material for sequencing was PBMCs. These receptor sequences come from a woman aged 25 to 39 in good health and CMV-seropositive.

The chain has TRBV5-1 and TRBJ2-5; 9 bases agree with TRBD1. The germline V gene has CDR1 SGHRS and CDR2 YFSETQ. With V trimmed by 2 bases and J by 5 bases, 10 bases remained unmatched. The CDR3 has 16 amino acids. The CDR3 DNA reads TGCGCCAGCAGCTTAGGCGGGACAGGGAAAATGGAGACCCAGTACTTC. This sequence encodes CASSLGGTGKMETQYF.

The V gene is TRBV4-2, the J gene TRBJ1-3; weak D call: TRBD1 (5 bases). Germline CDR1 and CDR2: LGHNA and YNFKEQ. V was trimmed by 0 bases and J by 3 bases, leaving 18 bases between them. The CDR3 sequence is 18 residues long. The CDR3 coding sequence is TGTGCCAGCAGCCAAGATTTAGGGGCTAGGTTATTTGGAAACACCATATATTTT. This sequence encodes CASSQDLGARLFGNTIYF.